These 8 T cell receptor beta chains came from one sample sequenced in a study of Ad26.COV2.S vaccination and SARS-CoV-2 variants. Here immunoSEQ multiplex PCR was the method, and the copy in TCRdb shows in-frame clones only, minus some. This table has roughly 680,000 clones, roughly 90% appearing once. Sample treatment: approximately 18 received Ad26.COV2.S at low or high dose, single or two shots; a few received placebo; per-sample allocation not given. Specimens were obtained on day 63 following the first vaccine or placebo injection. The material sequenced was peripheral blood, taken in a trial of Ad26.COV2.S vaccine versus placebo. These receptors all stem from a person between 18 and 65 years old who received the Ad26.COV2.S COVID-19 vaccine or a placebo.

The rearrangement links TRBV7-9 to TRBJ2-7; TRBD1 matches at 7 bases. The CDR3 is 17 amino acids. V dropped 5 bases and J dropped 2; count of bases not matched to a gene: 15. Germline lookup yields CDR1 SEHNR and CDR2 FQNEAQ (reference sequence). The CDR3 spells CASSVRTDRDRPYEQYF. For the CDR3, the DNA is TGTGCCAGCAGCGTGCGAACGGACCGGGACAGACCCTACGAGCAGTACTTC.

This clone has just a few counts. The V call is TRBV29-1, the J call TRBJ1-2; a possible D gene is TRBD1 (5 bases). V lost 5 bases and J 0 bases, leaving 10 bases between the germline ends. Germline V gives CDR1 SQVTM, CDR2 ANQGSEA. The length of the CDR3 is 13 residues. DNA for the CDR3: TGCAGCGTTTACGGGGGGACTAACTATGGCTACACCTTC. Translated: CSVYGGTNYGYTF.

V gene TRBV10-3 combines with J gene TRBJ2-1, with 9 positions matching TRBD2. V shed 2 bases and J 5 bases; nucleotides not matched to a gene: 13. The CDR3 has 18 amino acids. Germline V gene lookup returns CDR1 ENHRY and CDR2 SYGVKD. CDR3 DNA: TGTGCCATCAGTGAGCGACGGGAAGCGGGAGGAAAGAACAATGAGCAGTTCTTC. This codes for CAISERREAGGKNNEQFF.

J is TRBJ1-2 and V is TRBV5-1, with a weak D call TRBD1 (5 bases). The V gene's germline CDR1 is SGHRS and CDR2 YFSETQ. The CDR3 has 16 residues. Trimming left V 3 bases short and J 6 bases short, with 21 bases between. CDR3 protein: CASSSGSGRVRDGYTF. CDR3 coding DNA: TGCGCCAGCAGCTCCGGGTCAGGGCGGGTGCGTGATGGCTACACCTTC.

This chain joins TRBV5-5 and TRBJ2-5; tentatively, D is TRBD1 or TRBD2 (5 bases each). Germline-derived CDR1 and CDR2 are SGHKS and YYEKEE (reference sequence). The CDR3 has 15 residues. The V end lost 4 bases, the J end lost 2 bases, and 15 bases lay between the germline ends. CDR3 coding DNA: TGTGCCAGCAGCCAAGAGGGACGTTGGCAAGAGACCCAGTACTTC. The encoded protein is CASSQEGRWQETQYF.

The chain is built from TRBV27 and TRBJ2-4; possibly TRBD1 for D (5 bases). Trimming took off 8 bases at V and 1 base at J, with 21 bases between the two ends. The CDR3 has 17 amino acids. Germline CDR1 reads MNHEY; CDR2 reads SMNVEV (reference sequence). CDR3 protein: CASGLWAGLGAKNIQYF. In nucleotides, the CDR3 is TGTGCCAGCGGCCTATGGGCAGGGCTGGGGGCCAAAAACATTCAGTACTTC.

Only one count was recorded for this clone. The chain is built from TRBV3-1 (or the pseudogene TRBV3-2) and TRBJ1-4; 10 bases agree with TRBD1. The V and J ends lost 5 bases and 8 bases, in that order; junction bases with no gene match: 5. CDR1 LGHDT and CDR2 YNNKEL come from the germline V gene (reference sequence). The CDR3 totals 14 residues. CDR3 nucleotide sequence: TGTGCCAGCAGCAACCGGGACAGGGGCGAAAAACTGTTTTTT. Translation gives CASSNRDRGEKLFF.

The chain recombines TRBV3-1 (or the pseudogene TRBV3-2) with TRBJ1-2, with TRBD1 identical over 7 bases. Germline V gives CDR1 LGHDT, CDR2 YNNKEL (reference sequence). This CDR3 is 16 amino acids long. V shed 3 bases and J 8 bases; nucleotides not matched to a gene: 15. The CDR3 coding sequence is TGTGCCAGCAGCCATGAGTTTGGAGGGGGCGCTAAGGGCTACACCTTC. Its protein is CASSHEFGGGAKGYTF.